This TCR beta chain comes out of a study of shared clonotypes between healthy human individuals. Original data processing: ImmunoSEQ sequences covered only the junction and lacked quality scores; filtering therefore differed. Assay: immunoSEQ multiplex PCR; the TCRdb copy retains only in-frame clones and omits some. D and trimming were read from the DNA, whereas the V and J calls and clone size are those reported in that table. The profile shows about 490,000 clones, roughly 80% of them singletons. V gave up 7 bases and J gave up 5 bases, with 11 bases separating them. The CDR3 spans 13 residues. Per the germline V gene, CDR1 is MDHEN and CDR2 is SYDVKM.

The receptor was isolated from a woman aged 40 to 50 in good health. Some clones in this sample may be carry-over from other donors' samples. Sequencing used PBMCs. The chain employs TRBV28 and TRBJ2-2, with D possibly matching TRBD2 (5 bases). The CDR3 DNA follows: TGTGCCAGCACCTACGGGATGACCGGGGAGCTGTTTTTT. Amino acid sequence: CASTYGMTGELFF.